The 12 T cell receptor beta chains below come from one sample, sequenced in a study of early T cells in non-severe SARS-CoV-2 infection (dated by TCRdb to the early 2020s). Library creation used 5' RACE. Sequencing relied on a NextSeq 500. In TCRdb, the public reads were trimmed at Q25 with fastp and aligned with MiXCR, with productive beta chains retained. Each record represents a unique CDR3 protein, reported with the most common genes and DNA among its rows. The table for this sample lists 70,000 to 75,000 distinct CDR3 sequences; 12% to 15% of them were counted only once. The biggest ten clones account for 11% to 15% of the sample. What was sequenced was whole blood. The receptors here all came from an adult who was a healthcare worker with PCR-confirmed SARS-CoV-2 infection or an uninfected control (not recorded which).

There are a few counts of this clonotype. The chain couples TRBV6-6 to TRBJ2-1; D call uncertain. The ends were cut back, 0 bases at V and 8 bases at J, with 11 bases in the middle. Germline V gene sequence: CDR1 MNHNY, CDR2 SVGAGI (reference sequence). This CDR3 region has 14 residues. The CDR3, as DNA: TGTGCCAGCAGTTACTCCGGCAGGATCGATGAGCAGTTCTTC. Protein: CASSYSGRIDEQFF.

This clonotype was seen once. One base away lies a much larger clone, so this may be a sequencing read error. The chain links TRBV28 to TRBJ1-1; weak D call: TRBD1 (5 bases). The CDR3 extends over 12 amino acids. Germline lookup yields CDR1 MDHEN and CDR2 SYDVKM. CDR3 sequence: CASSYSGTEVFF. Here the CDR3 DNA reads TGTGCCAGCAGTTACTCAGGGACTGAAGTTTTCTTT.

The chain is built from TRBV20-1 and TRBJ2-5, with 11 bases fitting TRBD1. The trim removed 5 bases at V and 5 bases at J, leaving 7 bases unmatched. The CDR3 has 14 residues. Germline-derived CDR1 and CDR2 are DFQATT and SNEGSKA (reference sequence). The CDR3 nucleotides are TGCAGTGCTCCGAGGCGGGACAGGGGGGAGACCCAGTACTTC. Translation gives CSAPRRDRGETQYF.

This clonotype appeared many times. The V call is TRBV20-1, the J call TRBJ2-5, with 8 bases that match TRBD1. Germline V gene lookup returns CDR1 DFQATT and CDR2 SNEGSKA (reference sequence). V gave up 5 bases and J gave up 1 base; unmatched junction bases: 9. The CDR3 has 15 residues. CDR3 in DNA: TGCAGTGCTGGGGCAGGGGGCACGTTCCAAGAGACCCAGTACTTC. This translates into CSAGAGGTFQETQYF.

In nucleotides, the CDR3 is TGTGCCAGCAGGTTTAGGGACGCAACTGAAGCTTTCTTT. Translating it yields CASRFRDATEAFF. The chain links TRBV6-5 to TRBJ1-1; a weak D match, TRBD1 (5 bases). The CDR3 covers 13 residues. V was trimmed by 6 bases and J by 5 bases, leaving 13 bases between them. Germline V CDR1 and CDR2: MNHEY, SVGAGI.

The chain uses TRBV7-2 and TRBJ2-1; 11 positions agree with TRBD2. Per the germline V gene, CDR1 is SGHTA and CDR2 is FQGNSA. The length of the CDR3 is 18 residues. Trimming cost V 3 bases and J 3 bases; bases outside gene matches: 10. The chain's CDR3 is CASSLVVTLAGGYNEQFF. In DNA form, the CDR3 reads TGTGCCAGCAGCTTGGTCGTAACCCTAGCGGGGGGCTACAATGAGCAGTTCTTC. The complete variable domain, with remaining parts taken from reference TRBV7-2 and TRBJ2-1, reads GAGVSQSPSNKVTEKGKDVELRCDPISGHTALYWYRQSLGQGLEFLIYFQGNSAPDKSGLPSDRFSAERTGGSVSTLTIQRTQQEDSAVYLCASSLVVTLAGGYNEQFFGPGTRLTVL.

This clonotype was observed a handful of times. The J gene is TRBJ2-5, the V gene TRBV6-1; no definite D call. Trimming removed 3 bases from V and 1 base from J, with 15 bases in between. The CDR3 contains 16 residues. Germline V gene lookup returns CDR1 MNHNS and CDR2 SASEGT. For the CDR3, the DNA is TGTGCCAGCAGTGACCCTCGCTCGAAGCTCCAAGAGACCCAGTACTTC. It codes for CASSDPRSKLQETQYF.

The table lists this clonotype with a few counts. The CDR3 spells CASSPGSTGNTIYF. Here the CDR3 DNA reads TGTGCCAGCTCCCCCGGGAGCACTGGAAACACCATATATTTT. The chain is built from TRBV18 and TRBJ1-3; D is uncertain. Trimming cost V 6 bases and J 2 bases, with 11 bases left between them. CDR1 KGHSH and CDR2 LQKENI come from the germline V gene. The CDR3 is 14 residues long.

J is TRBJ2-7 and V is TRBV29-1; 12 nucleotides match TRBD1. From germline, CDR1 is SQVTM and CDR2 ANQGSEA. CDR3 length equals 15 residues. Germline trimming cut 3 bases from V and 5 bases from J; bases unmatched to any gene: 8. The CDR3 is CSVDVAGQGAHEQYF. For the CDR3, the DNA is TGCAGCGTTGATGTGGCGGGACAGGGGGCCCACGAGCAGTACTTC.

This clonotype has only a few counts. The V and J genes are TRBV19 and TRBJ2-3; 8 nucleotides align to TRBD1. The germline CDR1 and CDR2 sequences are LNHDA and SQIVND (reference sequence). The J segment lost 2 bases and the V segment lost 7 bases, leaving 5 bases of the junction unmatched. This CDR3 contains 14 residues. The CDR3 here is CASTGTGHTDTQYF. The CDR3 region has the DNA TGTGCCAGTACTGGGACAGGACACACAGATACGCAGTATTTT.

V usage is TRBV29-1 and J usage is TRBJ1-2, with D hard to call. CDR3 length: 13 residues. The germline gives CDR1 SQVTM, CDR2 ANQGSEA. V was pared by 8 bases and J by 8 bases, with 21 bases between. DNA of the CDR3: TGCAGCCTCACCTCGACGACGAATGGGGGCTACACCTTC. It encodes CSLTSTTNGGYTF.

The chain recombines TRBV7-2 with TRBJ2-7, with TRBD1 identical over 10 bases. The germline CDR1 and CDR2 sequences are SGHTA and FQGNSA. The CDR3 has 15 residues. V lost 5 bases to trimming and J lost 2 bases; unmatched junction nucleotides: 6. As DNA, the CDR3 is TGTGCCAGCAGCCATGACAGGGGGCTACCCTACGAGCAGTACTTC. Amino acid sequence: CASSHDRGLPYEQYF.